A selection of T cell receptor beta chains follows, all from one sample in a study of blood T cell repertoires in COVID-19. Assay used: immunoSEQ multiplex PCR; TCRdb lists only in-frame clones, some missing. The data contain under 200,000 clones, about 90% of them singletons. The specimen sequenced was PBMCs or T cells enriched from blood (not recorded which). Receptors originate from a woman in her forties or fifties who had recovered from COVID-19. Both conserved end residues are part of each CDR3. A D gene is named only where the DNA matches it firmly. Expanded clones are given a class, and other clones once, few, many or no size at all.

d_call	clone_size	v_call	j_call	cdr3_length	cdr3_nt	cdr3_aa
NA	NA	TRBV2	TRBJ1-5	13	TGTGCCAGCCATGGACAGAGCAATCAGCCCCAGCATTTT	CASHGQSNQPQHF
NA	NA	TRBV5-1	TRBJ2-7	15	TGCGCCAGCAGCTCCGGACAGCGGAACTTCTACGAGCAGTACTTC	CASSSGQRNFYEQYF
TRBD2	NA	TRBV7-6	TRBJ2-2	16	TGTGCCAGCAGCTTTGGAGCGGGAGGGCCGGACGGGGAGCTGTTTTTT	CASSFGAGGPDGELFF
NA	NA	TRBV29-1	TRBJ2-7	16	TGCAGCGTTGATGCGGGGCGGTCGGGAACGTCCTACGAGCAGTACTTC	CSVDAGRSGTSYEQYF
NA	NA	TRBV15	TRBJ1-1	14	TGTGCCACCAGCAGACCTCCGGCGGACACTGAAGCTTTCTTT	CATSRPPADTEAFF
TRBD1	NA	TRBV27	TRBJ2-7	14	TGTGCCAGCAGTTTCGGGACAGGGGAGTCCGAGCAGTACTTC	CASSFGTGESEQYF
NA	few	TRBV28	TRBJ1-5	12	TGTGCCAGTACCACGATGGGCTTGTCCCAGCATTTT	CASTTMGLSQHF
NA	NA	TRBV5-8	TRBJ1-2	14	TGTGCCAGCAGCTTGTATCTGGGGCCCTATGGCTACACCTTC	CASSLYLGPYGYTF
NA	NA	TRBV30	TRBJ1-4	14	TGTGCCTGGAGGCAGACAGCAACTAATGAAAAACTGTTTTTT	CAWRQTATNEKLFF
NA	NA	TRBV5-5	TRBJ1-4	12	TGTGCCAGCAGCTTGAACGGGGAAAAACTGTTTTTT	CASSLNGEKLFF
TRBD2	NA	TRBV6-2/TRBV6-3	TRBJ2-2	16	TGTGCCAGCAGTTACTCCAAGCGGGAGGGGACCGGGGAGCTGTTTTTT	CASSYSKREGTGELFF
TRBD2	NA	TRBV7-2	TRBJ2-7	15	TGTGCCAGCAGCCTCTCGGGTAGCGGGGCATACGAGCAGTACTTC	CASSLSGSGAYEQYF
TRBD2	NA	TRBV3-1/TRBV3-2	TRBJ2-2	15	TGTGCCAGCAGCCAAGAGGGACTAGTGGCCGGGGAGCTGTTTTTT	CASSQEGLVAGELFF
NA	NA	TRBV9	TRBJ2-1	16	TGTGCCAGCAGCGTAGAGTGGGACACAGGGAGGGGTGAGCAGTTCTTC	CASSVEWDTGRGEQFF
TRBD1	NA	TRBV28	TRBJ1-6	15	TGTGCCAGCAGTGCGGGACAGCATAATAATTCACCCCTCCACTTT	CASSAGQHNNSPLHF
TRBD1	NA	TRBV2	TRBJ2-7	12	TGTGCCAGCAGATTGACAGGGGTCGAGCAGTACTTC	CASRLTGVEQYF
TRBD1	NA	TRBV3-1/TRBV3-2	TRBJ2-7	16	TGTGCCAGCAGTCTGGCCGGGACAGGGGGCGGTTACGAGCAGTACTTC	CASSLAGTGGGYEQYF
TRBD2	NA	TRBV11-2	TRBJ2-1	16	TGTGCCAGCAGCTTAAGTCTTCTAGCGGGGTACAATGAGCAGTTCTTC	CASSLSLLAGYNEQFF
NA	NA	TRBV24-1	TRBJ2-5	14	TGTGCCACCAGTGATTCTGGAGGTCCAGAGACCCAGTACTTC	CATSDSGGPETQYF
NA	once	TRBV6-5	TRBJ1-2	14	TGTGCCAGCAGCCCCGAGGGGGTAGGCTATGGCTACACCTTC	CASSPEGVGYGYTF
TRBD1	NA	TRBV2	TRBJ2-1	15	TGTGCCAGCAGTGAGCCGGGACAGCCCTACAATGAGCAGTTCTTC	CASSEPGQPYNEQFF
TRBD1	NA	TRBV5-1	TRBJ2-2	15	TGCGCCAGCAGCCAGACAGGGGGCGTAACCGGGGAGCTGTTTTTT	CASSQTGGVTGELFF
NA	NA	TRBV4-1	TRBJ1-1	15	TGCGCCAGCAGCCAAGGCCACAGCGGGAACACTGAAGCTTTCTTT	CASSQGHSGNTEAFF
NA	NA	TRBV4-2	TRBJ2-6	16	TGTGCCAGCAGCCAAAAGGCAGGCTCTGGGGCCAACGTCCTGACTTTC	CASSQKAGSGANVLTF
TRBD1	NA	TRBV7-9	TRBJ1-5	18	TGTGCCAGCAGCTTAGTAGGCAGGGGGCTTATCGGCAATCAGCCCCAGCATTTT	CASSLVGRGLIGNQPQHF
NA	NA	TRBV7-3	TRBJ2-1	14	TGTGCCAGCAGCACGGGATTGGGCTACAATGAGCAGTTCTTC	CASSTGLGYNEQFF
TRBD2	NA	TRBV7-9	TRBJ2-7	15	TGTGCCAGCAGCTTAACTAGCGGGACCGACTACGAGCAGTACTTC	CASSLTSGTDYEQYF
TRBD1	NA	TRBV2	TRBJ2-3	16	TGTGCCAGCACTTCCGAAGGGGGCTCAGGCACAGATACGCAGTATTTT	CASTSEGGSGTDTQYF
TRBD1	NA	TRBV5-1	TRBJ1-1	15	TGCGCCAGCAGCCGGACAGGGGGAGAGGACACTGAAGCTTTCTTT	CASSRTGGEDTEAFF
NA	NA	TRBV10-2	TRBJ2-2	17	TGCGCCAGCAGTGAGTCGACACAGGGGAGGCGGACCGGGGAGCTGTTTTTT	CASSESTQGRRTGELFF
NA	NA	TRBV6-5	TRBJ1-5	13	TGTGCCAGCAGTTACGAGCACAATCAGCCCCAGCATTTT	CASSYEHNQPQHF